This T cell receptor (beta chain) emerged from a study of blood T cell repertoires in COVID-19. Study summary: Both acute and convalescent COVID-19 samples were obtained from the United States, Italy and Spain. PBMCs, B-cell-depleted T cells, or T cells were the source of the cDNA or gDNA that made up the material.

Germline V lookup: CDR1 MRHNA, CDR2 SNTAGT. The length of the CDR3 is 13 residues. Trimming cost V 6 bases and J 6 bases, with 12 bases left between them. Seattle participants joined during active infection and were tracked over time. As originally analysed: The assay estimated nucleated cells by amplifying reference gene primers. TCRdb's table, derived via immunoSEQ multiplex PCR, lists solely in-frame clones and lacks some. The V and J calls and clone size are taken from that table; D and trimming were inferred from the DNA. The sample includes about 120,000 clones, 90% of them seen just once. The chain links TRBV6-4 to TRBJ1-5, with D unclear. The receptor's source is a woman aged 60 to 75 with COVID-19, enrolled during active disease. Sequencing was performed on peripheral blood. CDR3 DNA: TGTGCCAGCAGCCCACTCGGCGGTCAGCCCCAGCATTTT. Translating it yields CASSPLGGQPQHF.